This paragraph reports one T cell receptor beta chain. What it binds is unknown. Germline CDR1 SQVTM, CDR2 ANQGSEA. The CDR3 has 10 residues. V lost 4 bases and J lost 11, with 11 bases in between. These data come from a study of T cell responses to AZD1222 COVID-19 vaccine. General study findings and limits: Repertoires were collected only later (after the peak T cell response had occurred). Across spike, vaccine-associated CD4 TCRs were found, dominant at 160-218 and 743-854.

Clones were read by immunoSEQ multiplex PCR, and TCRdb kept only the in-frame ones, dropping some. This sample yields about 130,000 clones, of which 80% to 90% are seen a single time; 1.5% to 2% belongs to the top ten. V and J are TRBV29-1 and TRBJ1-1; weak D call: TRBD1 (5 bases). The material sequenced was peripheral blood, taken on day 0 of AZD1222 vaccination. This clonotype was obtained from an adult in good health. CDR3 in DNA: TGCAGCGTTGGAGGGGTTGGGGCTTTCTTT. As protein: CSVGGVGAFF.